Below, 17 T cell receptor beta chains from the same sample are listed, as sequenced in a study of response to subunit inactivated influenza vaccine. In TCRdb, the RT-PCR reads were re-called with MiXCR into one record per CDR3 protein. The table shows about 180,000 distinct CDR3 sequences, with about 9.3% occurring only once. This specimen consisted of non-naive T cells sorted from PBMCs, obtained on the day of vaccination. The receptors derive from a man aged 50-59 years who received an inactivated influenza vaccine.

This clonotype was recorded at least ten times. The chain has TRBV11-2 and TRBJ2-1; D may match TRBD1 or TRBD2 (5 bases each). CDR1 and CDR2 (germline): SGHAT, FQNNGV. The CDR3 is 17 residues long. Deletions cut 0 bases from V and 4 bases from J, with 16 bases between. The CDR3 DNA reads TGTGCCAGCAGCTTAGAATGGGGGTGGACGGATTACAATGAGCAGTTCTTC. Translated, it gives CASSLEWGWTDYNEQFF.

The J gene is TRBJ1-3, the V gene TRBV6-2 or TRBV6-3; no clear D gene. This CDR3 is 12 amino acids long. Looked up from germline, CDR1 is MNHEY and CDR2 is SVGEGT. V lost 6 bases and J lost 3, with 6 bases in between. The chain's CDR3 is CASRTLGNTIYF. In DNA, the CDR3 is TGTGCCAGCAGAACACTTGGAAACACCATATATTTT.

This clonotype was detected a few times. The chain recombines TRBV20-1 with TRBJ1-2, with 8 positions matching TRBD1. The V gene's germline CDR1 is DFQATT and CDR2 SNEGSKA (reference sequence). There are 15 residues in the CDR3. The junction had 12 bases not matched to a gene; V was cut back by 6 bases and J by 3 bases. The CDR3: CSADILGQAYYGYTF. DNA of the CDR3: TGCAGTGCCGATATCCTGGGACAGGCCTACTATGGCTACACCTTC.

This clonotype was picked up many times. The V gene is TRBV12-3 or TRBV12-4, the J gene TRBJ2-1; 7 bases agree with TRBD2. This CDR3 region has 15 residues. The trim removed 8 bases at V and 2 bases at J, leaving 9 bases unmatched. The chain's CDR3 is CASGTTGTTYNEQFF. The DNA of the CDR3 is TGTGCCAGCGGGACGACTGGGACTACCTACAATGAGCAGTTCTTC.

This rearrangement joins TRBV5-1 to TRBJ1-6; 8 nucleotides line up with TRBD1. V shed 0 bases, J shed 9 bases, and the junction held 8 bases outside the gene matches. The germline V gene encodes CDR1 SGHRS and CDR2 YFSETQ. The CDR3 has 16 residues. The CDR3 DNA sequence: TGCGCCAGCAGCTTGGAGGGGGCAGGGGGCTTTTCACCCCTCCACTTT. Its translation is CASSLEGAGGFSPLHF.

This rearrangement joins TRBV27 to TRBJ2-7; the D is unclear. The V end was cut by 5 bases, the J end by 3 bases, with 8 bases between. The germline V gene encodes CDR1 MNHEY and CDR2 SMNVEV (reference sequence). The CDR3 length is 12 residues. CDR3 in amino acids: CASSRLGYEQYF. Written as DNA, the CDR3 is TGTGCCAGCAGTCGGTTGGGCTACGAGCAGTACTTC.

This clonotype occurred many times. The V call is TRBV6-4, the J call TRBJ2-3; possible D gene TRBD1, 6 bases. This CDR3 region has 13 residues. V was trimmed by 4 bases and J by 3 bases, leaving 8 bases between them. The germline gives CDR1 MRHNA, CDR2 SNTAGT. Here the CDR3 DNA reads TGTGCCAGCAGTGCAGGGGAAACAGATACGCAGTATTTT. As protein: CASSAGETDTQYF.

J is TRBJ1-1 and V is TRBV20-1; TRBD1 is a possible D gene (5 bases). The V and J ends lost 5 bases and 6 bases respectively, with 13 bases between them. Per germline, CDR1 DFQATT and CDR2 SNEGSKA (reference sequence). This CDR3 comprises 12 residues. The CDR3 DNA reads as TGCAGTGCTCCCGGGACGGATTCTGAAGCTTTCTTT. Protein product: CSAPGTDSEAFF.

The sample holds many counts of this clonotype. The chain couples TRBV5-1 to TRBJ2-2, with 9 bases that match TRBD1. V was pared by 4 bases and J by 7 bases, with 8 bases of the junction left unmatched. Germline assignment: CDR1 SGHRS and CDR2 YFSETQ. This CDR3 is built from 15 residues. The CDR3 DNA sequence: TGCGCCAGCAGCGGGACAGGGAACATTGGCGGGGAGCTGTTTTTT. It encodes CASSGTGNIGGELFF. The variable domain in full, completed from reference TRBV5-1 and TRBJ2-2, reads KAGVTQTPRYLIKTRGQQVTLSCSPISGHRSVSWYQQTPGQGLQFLFEYFSETQRNKGNFPGRFSGRQFSNSRSEMNVSTLELGDSALYLCASSGTGNIGGELFFGEGSRLTVL.

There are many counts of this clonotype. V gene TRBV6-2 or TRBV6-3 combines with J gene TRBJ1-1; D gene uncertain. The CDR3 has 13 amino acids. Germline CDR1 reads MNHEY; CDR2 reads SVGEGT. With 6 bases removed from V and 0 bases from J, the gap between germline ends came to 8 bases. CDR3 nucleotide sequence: TGTGCCAGCAGGGTTACGATGAACACTGAAGCTTTCTTT. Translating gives CASRVTMNTEAFF.

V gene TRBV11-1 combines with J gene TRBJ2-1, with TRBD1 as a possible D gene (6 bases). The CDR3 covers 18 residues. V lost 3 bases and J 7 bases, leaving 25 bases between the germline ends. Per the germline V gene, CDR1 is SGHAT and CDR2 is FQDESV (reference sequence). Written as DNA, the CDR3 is TGTGCCAGCAGCTTCTCCCGGGGAGTGGCAGGGGCGATTAATGAGCAGTTCTTC. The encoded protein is CASSFSRGVAGAINEQFF. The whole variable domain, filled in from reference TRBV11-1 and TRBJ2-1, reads EAEVAQSPRYKITEKSQAVAFWCDPISGHATLYWYRQILGQGPELLVQFQDESVVDDSQLPKDRFSAERLKGVDSTLKIQPAELGDSAMYLCASSFSRGVAGAINEQFFGPGTRLTVL.

Here the CDR3 DNA reads TGCAGTGCTAGAGGGGCGGGGAACTCCTACAATGAGCAGTTCTTC. Protein sequence: CSARGAGNSYNEQFF. The rearrangement joins TRBV20-1 to TRBJ2-1; TRBD2 is a possible D gene (6 bases). CDR3 size: 15 residues. Germline CDR1 is DFQATT and CDR2 is SNEGSKA (reference sequence). Trimming stripped 1 base from V and 0 bases from J, with 10 bases between.

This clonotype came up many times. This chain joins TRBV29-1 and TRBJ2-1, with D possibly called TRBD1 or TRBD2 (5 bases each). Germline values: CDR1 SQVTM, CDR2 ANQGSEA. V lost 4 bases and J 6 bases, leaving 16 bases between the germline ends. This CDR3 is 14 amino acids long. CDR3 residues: CSVGPGTVINEQFF. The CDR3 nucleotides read TGCAGCGTTGGGCCAGGGACGGTCATCAATGAGCAGTTCTTC.

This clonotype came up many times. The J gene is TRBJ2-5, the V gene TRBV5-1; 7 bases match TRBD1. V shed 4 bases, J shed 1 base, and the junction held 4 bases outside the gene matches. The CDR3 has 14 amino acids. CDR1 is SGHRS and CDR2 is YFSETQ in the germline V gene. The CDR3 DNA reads TGCGCCAGCAGCCCCGGACAGGTCCAAGAGACCCAGTACTTC. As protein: CASSPGQVQETQYF.

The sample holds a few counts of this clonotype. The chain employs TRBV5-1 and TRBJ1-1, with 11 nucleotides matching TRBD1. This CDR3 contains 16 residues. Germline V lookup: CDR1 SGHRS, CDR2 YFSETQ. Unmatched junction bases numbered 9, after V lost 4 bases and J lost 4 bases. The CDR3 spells CASSQRTGGESTEAFF. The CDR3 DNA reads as TGCGCCAGCAGCCAAAGGACAGGGGGCGAGAGCACTGAAGCTTTCTTT. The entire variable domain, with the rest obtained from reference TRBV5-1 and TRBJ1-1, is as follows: KAGVTQTPRYLIKTRGQQVTLSCSPISGHRSVSWYQQTPGQGLQFLFEYFSETQRNKGNFPGRFSGRQFSNSRSEMNVSTLELGDSALYLCASSQRTGGESTEAFFGQGTRLTVV.

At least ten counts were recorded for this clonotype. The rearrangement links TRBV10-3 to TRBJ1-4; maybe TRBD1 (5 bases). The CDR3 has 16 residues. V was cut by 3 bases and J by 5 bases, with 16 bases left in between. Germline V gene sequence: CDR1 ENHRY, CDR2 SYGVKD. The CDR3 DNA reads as TGTGCCATCAGTGAAAGTATGGGGGTTGCGAATGAAAAACTGTTTTTT. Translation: CAISESMGVANEKLFF.

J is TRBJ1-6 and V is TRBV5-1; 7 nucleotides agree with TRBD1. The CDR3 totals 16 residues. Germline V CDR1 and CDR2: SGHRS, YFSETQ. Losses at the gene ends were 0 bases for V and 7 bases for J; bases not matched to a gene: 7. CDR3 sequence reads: CASSLGTGGGNSPLHF. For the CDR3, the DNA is TGCGCCAGCAGCTTGGGGACAGGCGGAGGGAATTCACCCCTCCACTTT.